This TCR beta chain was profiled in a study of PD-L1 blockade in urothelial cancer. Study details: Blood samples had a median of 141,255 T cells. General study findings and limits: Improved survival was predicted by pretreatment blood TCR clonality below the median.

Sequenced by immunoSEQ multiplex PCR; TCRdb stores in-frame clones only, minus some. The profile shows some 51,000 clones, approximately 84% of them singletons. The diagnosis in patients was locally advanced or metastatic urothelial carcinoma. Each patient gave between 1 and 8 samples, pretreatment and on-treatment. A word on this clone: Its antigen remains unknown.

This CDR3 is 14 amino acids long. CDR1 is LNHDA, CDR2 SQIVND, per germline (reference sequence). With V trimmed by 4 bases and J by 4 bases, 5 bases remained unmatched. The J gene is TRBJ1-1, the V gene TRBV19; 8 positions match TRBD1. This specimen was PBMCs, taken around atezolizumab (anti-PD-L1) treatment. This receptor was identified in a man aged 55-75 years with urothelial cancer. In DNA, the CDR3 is TGTGCCAGTAGTACCCAGGGGGCGGTCACTGAAGCTTTCTTT. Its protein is CASSTQGAVTEAFF. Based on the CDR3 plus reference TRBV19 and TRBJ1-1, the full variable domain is DGGITQSPKYLFRKEGQNVTLSCEQNLNHDAMYWYRQDPGQGLRLIYYSQIVNDFQKGDIAEGYSVSREKKESFPLTVTSAQKNPTAFYLCASSTQGAVTEAFFGQGTRLTVV.